A selection of T cell receptor beta chains follows, all from one sample in a study of T cell responses to AZD1222 COVID-19 vaccine. Method: immunoSEQ multiplex PCR; TCRdb's copy keeps in-frame clones and lacks some. The repertoire holds around 170,000 clones, with roughly 88% as singletons. The sample in question was peripheral blood, obtained on day 0 of AZD1222 vaccination. Receptor source: an adult in good health. Both conserved end residues are part of each CDR3. Fields, in order: clone size, J gene, D gene, V gene, CDR3 DNA, CDR3 protein. The D gene is left open where the match is weak. Clone sizes are given selectively: once, few, many, or a class where the clone is expanded.

size: -; J: TRBJ2-7; D: TRBD1; V: TRBV7-9; DNA: TGTGCCAGCAGTAACGGACAGGATCGATTTTACGAGCAGTACTTC; CDR3: CASSNGQDRFYEQYF
size: -; J: TRBJ2-3; D: TRBD2; V: TRBV11-2; DNA: TGTGCCAGCAGCGCTCTAGCGGGCCAATACACAGATACGCAGTATTTT; CDR3: CASSALAGQYTDTQYF
size: -; J: TRBJ2-3; D: -; V: TRBV2; DNA: TGTGCCAGCAATGTCCAGGGAGGAAATACGCAGTATTTT; CDR3: CASNVQGGNTQYF
size: few; J: TRBJ2-7; D: TRBD2; V: TRBV20-1; DNA: TGCAGTGCTAGTCGACTAGCGGGAGGAGTGGAGCAGTACTTC; CDR3: CSASRLAGGVEQYF
size: -; J: TRBJ2-1; D: -; V: TRBV11-3; DNA: TGTGCCAGCAGCTTTAGCGGCCCCCACAATGAGCAGTTCTTC; CDR3: CASSFSGPHNEQFF
size: -; J: TRBJ1-2; D: -; V: TRBV12-3/TRBV12-4; DNA: TGTGCCAGCACCCGGACGGGTAACTATGGCTACACCTTC; CDR3: CASTRTGNYGYTF
size: -; J: TRBJ1-5; D: -; V: TRBV4-3; DNA: TGCGCCAGCAGCCAAGATCCCCAGCCAACAAATCAGCCCCAGCATTTT; CDR3: CASSQDPQPTNQPQHF
size: once; J: TRBJ1-4; D: -; V: TRBV29-1; DNA: TGCAGCGTCGTGGACAGCTTCAATGAAAAACTGTTTTTT; CDR3: CSVVDSFNEKLFF
size: -; J: TRBJ1-5; D: -; V: TRBV15; DNA: TGTGCCACCAGCAGAGATTTTGGACAGTGGGATCAGCCCCAGCATTTT; CDR3: CATSRDFGQWDQPQHF
size: -; J: TRBJ2-7; D: -; V: TRBV6-2/TRBV6-3; DNA: TGTGCCAGCAGTTTACCAAACTCCTACGAGCAGTACTTC; CDR3: CASSLPNSYEQYF
size: -; J: TRBJ2-3; D: -; V: TRBV28; DNA: TGTGCCAGCAGGGAGGGGGCAACAGATACGCAGTATTTT; CDR3: CASREGATDTQYF
size: -; J: TRBJ2-3; D: TRBD2; V: TRBV18; DNA: TGTGCCAGCTCACCGTTGAACGGGGGGGCCATGGTCGGCCTTAGAGATACGCAGTATTTT; CDR3: CASSPLNGGAMVGLRDTQYF
size: -; J: TRBJ1-5; D: -; V: TRBV24-1; DNA: TGTGCCACCAGTGATTCCGGATTCAATCAGCCCCAGCATTTT; CDR3: CATSDSGFNQPQHF
size: -; J: TRBJ1-2; D: TRBD1; V: TRBV7-2; DNA: TGTGCCAGCAGCTTAGGACAGGGGGCCAGCTACACCTTC; CDR3: CASSLGQGASYTF
size: -; J: TRBJ2-5; D: TRBD2; V: TRBV9; DNA: TGTGCCAGCAGCGTGGGACTAGCAGGGAGGTACCAAGAGACCCAGTACTTC; CDR3: CASSVGLAGRYQETQYF
size: once; J: TRBJ1-2; D: -; V: TRBV24-1; DNA: TGTGCCACCAGGGAAGGGGAGGGTGGCTACACCTTC; CDR3: CATREGEGGYTF
size: -; J: TRBJ2-7; D: -; V: TRBV7-2; DNA: TGTGCCAGCAGCTTAGAATATTTAGAGAGGCTAACCTACGAGCAGTACTTC; CDR3: CASSLEYLERLTYEQYF
size: once; J: TRBJ1-5; D: -; V: TRBV4-1; DNA: TGCGCCAGCAGCCAAGGCGGGACGATAAATCAGCCCCAGCATTTT; CDR3: CASSQGGTINQPQHF
size: once; J: TRBJ1-4; D: TRBD1; V: TRBV27; DNA: TGTGCCAGCAGTCCCAGGGGGCTTAATGGAAAACTGTTTTTT; CDR3: CASSPRGLNGKLFF
size: -; J: TRBJ1-2; D: -; V: TRBV12-3/TRBV12-4; DNA: TGTGCCAGCAGTTTGGCAGGGGTTGGTGGCTACACCTTC; CDR3: CASSLAGVGGYTF
size: -; J: TRBJ2-5; D: -; V: TRBV6-6; DNA: TGTGCCAGCAGTTACTCGATGCGGGGAGGGGGGGAGACCCAGTACTTC; CDR3: CASSYSMRGGGETQYF
size: -; J: TRBJ2-5; D: -; V: TRBV7-8; DNA: TGTGCCAGCAGCTTATCACGGTCCCAAGAGACCCAGTACTTC; CDR3: CASSLSRSQETQYF
size: -; J: TRBJ1-2; D: -; V: TRBV5-1; DNA: TGCGCCAGCAGCTTGGACAGCTATGGCTACACCTTC; CDR3: CASSLDSYGYTF
size: -; J: TRBJ2-7; D: -; V: TRBV2; DNA: TGTGCCAGCAGTGCGGAGACAGACTCCTACGAGCAGTACTTC; CDR3: CASSAETDSYEQYF
size: once; J: TRBJ2-5; D: TRBD2; V: TRBV2; DNA: TGTGCCAGCAGTGAGACTAGCGGGGGGTTGGAGACCCAGTACTTC; CDR3: CASSETSGGLETQYF
size: -; J: TRBJ1-5; D: TRBD1; V: TRBV19; DNA: TGTGCCAGTAGTTCGACAGGGGAGGGTCAGCCCCAGCATTTT; CDR3: CASSSTGEGQPQHF
size: -; J: TRBJ2-5; D: TRBD1; V: TRBV28; DNA: TGTGCCAGCAGCCATACCGCGACAGGGCAAGAGACCCAGTACTTC; CDR3: CASSHTATGQETQYF
size: -; J: TRBJ2-7; D: TRBD2; V: TRBV6-1; DNA: TGTGCCAGCAGTGAAGCATACGGGGGGTACGAGCAGTACTTC; CDR3: CASSEAYGGYEQYF
size: once; J: TRBJ2-2; D: -; V: TRBV4-3; DNA: TGCGCCAGCAGCCTGGGGACCGGGGAGCTGTTTTTT; CDR3: CASSLGTGELFF
size: -; J: TRBJ1-1; D: TRBD1; V: TRBV18; DNA: TGTGCCAGCTGGGGACAGGAGAACACTGAAGCTTTCTTT; CDR3: CASWGQENTEAFF
size: -; J: TRBJ2-2; D: -; V: TRBV9; DNA: TGTGCCAGCAGGGGGGACTTGGACAGTTTTACCGGGGAGCTGTTTTTT; CDR3: CASRGDLDSFTGELFF
size: -; J: TRBJ2-2; D: TRBD1; V: TRBV7-2; DNA: TGTGCCAGCAGCTTAGACGGCAGGGGGTGGTTGAGAACCGGGGAGCTGTTTTTT; CDR3: CASSLDGRGWLRTGELFF
size: -; J: TRBJ1-3; D: -; V: TRBV24-1; DNA: TGTGCCACCAGTGACCGGGACGGCAAGCTCTCTGGAAACACCATATATTTT; CDR3: CATSDRDGKLSGNTIYF
size: -; J: TRBJ2-2; D: TRBD1; V: TRBV7-9; DNA: TGTGCCAGCAGCCTTGGGACAGTCGCGAACACCGGGGAGCTGTTTTTT; CDR3: CASSLGTVANTGELFF
size: -; J: TRBJ1-6; D: -; V: TRBV7-3; DNA: TGTGCCAGCAGCTCCGAATATAATTCACCCCTCCACTTT; CDR3: CASSSEYNSPLHF
size: -; J: TRBJ2-7; D: TRBD2; V: TRBV7-2; DNA: TGTGCCAGCAGCTTAGTCCCTAGCGGAGCCTACGAGCAGTACTTC; CDR3: CASSLVPSGAYEQYF